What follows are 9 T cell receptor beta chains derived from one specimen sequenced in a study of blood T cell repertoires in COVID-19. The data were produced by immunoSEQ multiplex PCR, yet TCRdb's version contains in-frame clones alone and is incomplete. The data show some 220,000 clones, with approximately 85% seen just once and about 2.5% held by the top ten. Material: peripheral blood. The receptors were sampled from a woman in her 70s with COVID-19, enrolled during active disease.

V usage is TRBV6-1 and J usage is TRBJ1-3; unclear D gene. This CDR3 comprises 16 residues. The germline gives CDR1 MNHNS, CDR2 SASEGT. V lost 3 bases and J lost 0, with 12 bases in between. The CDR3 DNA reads TGTGCCAGCAGTGAGCCGAGACTGGTCTCTGGAAACACCATATATTTT. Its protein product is CASSEPRLVSGNTIYF.

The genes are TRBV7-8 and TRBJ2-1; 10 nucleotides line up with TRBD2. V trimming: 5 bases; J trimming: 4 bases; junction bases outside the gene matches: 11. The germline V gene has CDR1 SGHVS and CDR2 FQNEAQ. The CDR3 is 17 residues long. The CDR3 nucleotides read TGTGCCAGCAGCCAAGAGGGCGGGACTAGCGTATACAATGAGCAGTTCTTC. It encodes CASSQEGGTSVYNEQFF. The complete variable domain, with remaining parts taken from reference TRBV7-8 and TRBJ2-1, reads GAGVSQSPRYKVAKRGQDVALRCDPISGHVSLFWYQQALGQGPEFLTYFQNEAQLDKSGLPSDRFFAERPEGSVSTLKIQRTQQEDSAVYLCASSQEGGTSVYNEQFFGPGTRLTVL.

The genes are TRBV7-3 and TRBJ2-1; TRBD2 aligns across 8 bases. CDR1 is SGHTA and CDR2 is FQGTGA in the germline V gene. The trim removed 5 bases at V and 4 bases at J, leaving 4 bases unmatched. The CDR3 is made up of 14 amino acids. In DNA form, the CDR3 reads TGTGCCAGCAGCGTCGGGACTAGATACAATGAGCAGTTCTTC. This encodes CASSVGTRYNEQFF.

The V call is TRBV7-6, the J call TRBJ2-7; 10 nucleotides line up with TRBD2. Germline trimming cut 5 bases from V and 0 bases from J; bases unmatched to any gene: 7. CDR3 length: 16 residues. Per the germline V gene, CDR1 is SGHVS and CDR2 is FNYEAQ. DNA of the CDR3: TGTGCCAGCAGCCAGATAGCGGGGGGCCCCTCCTACGAGCAGTACTTC. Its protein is CASSQIAGGPSYEQYF.

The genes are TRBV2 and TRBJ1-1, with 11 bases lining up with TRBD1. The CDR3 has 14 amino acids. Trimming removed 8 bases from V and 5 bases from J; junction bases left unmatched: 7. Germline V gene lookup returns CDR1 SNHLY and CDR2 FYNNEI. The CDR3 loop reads CASDGQGAITEAFF. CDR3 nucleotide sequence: TGTGCCAGCGACGGACAGGGGGCGATTACTGAAGCTTTCTTT.

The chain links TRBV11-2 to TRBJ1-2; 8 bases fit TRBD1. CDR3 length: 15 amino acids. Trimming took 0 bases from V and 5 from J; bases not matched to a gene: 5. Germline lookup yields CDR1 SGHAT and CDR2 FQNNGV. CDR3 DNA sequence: TGTGCCAGCAGCTTAGACGGGACAGGACGTTATGGCTACACCTTC. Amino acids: CASSLDGTGRYGYTF.

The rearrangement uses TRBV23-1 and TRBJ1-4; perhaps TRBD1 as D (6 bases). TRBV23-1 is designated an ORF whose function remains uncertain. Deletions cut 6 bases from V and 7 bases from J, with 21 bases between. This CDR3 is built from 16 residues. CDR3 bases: TGCGCCAGCAGCCGGACTCCGGGACAACCAAGTGAAAAACTGTTTTTT. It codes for CASSRTPGQPSEKLFF.

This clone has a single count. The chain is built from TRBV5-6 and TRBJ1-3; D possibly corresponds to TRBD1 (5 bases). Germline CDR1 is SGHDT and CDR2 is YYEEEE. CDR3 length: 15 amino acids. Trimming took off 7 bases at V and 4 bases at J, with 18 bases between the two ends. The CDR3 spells CASAFGGGSGNTIYF. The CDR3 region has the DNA TGTGCCAGCGCTTTCGGTGGGGGGTCCGGAAACACCATATATTTT.

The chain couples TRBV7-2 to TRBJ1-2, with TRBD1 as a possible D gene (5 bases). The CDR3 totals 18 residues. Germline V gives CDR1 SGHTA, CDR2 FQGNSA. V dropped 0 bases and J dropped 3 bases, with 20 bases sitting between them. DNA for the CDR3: TGTGCCAGCAGCTTAGCCGGGCAGGGTCGCAGTACTTACTATGGCTACACCTTC. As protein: CASSLAGQGRSTYYGYTF.